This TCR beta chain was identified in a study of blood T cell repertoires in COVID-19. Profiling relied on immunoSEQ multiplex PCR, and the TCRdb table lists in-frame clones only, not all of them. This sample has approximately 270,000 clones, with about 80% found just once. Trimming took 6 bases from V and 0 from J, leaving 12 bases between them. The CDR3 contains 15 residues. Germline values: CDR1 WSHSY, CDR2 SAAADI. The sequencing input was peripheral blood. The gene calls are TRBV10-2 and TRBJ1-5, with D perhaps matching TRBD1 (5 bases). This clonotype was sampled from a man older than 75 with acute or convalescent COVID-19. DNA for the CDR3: TGCGCCAGCAGACAACACAGGCTTAGCAATCAGCCCCAGCATTTT. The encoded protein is CASRQHRLSNQPQHF.